What follows is one T cell receptor beta chain and its context. No antigen is known for it. TCRdb's table, derived via immunoSEQ multiplex PCR, lists solely in-frame clones and lacks some. Of around 350,000 clones in the sample, roughly 70% were seen once. Researchers partitioned CD4+ cells into CD45RA+ naive and CD45RA-negative memory subsets. The sample comes from a study of shared clonotypes between healthy human individuals. Background on the study: The donors, a couple of women and three men, were aged 18 to 49. General study points: Unshared clonotypes carried lower generation probabilities than those common to all four donors.

Deletions cut 0 bases from V and 4 bases from J, with 10 bases between. Germline CDR1 is MNHNS and CDR2 is SASEGT. The CDR3 spans 15 residues. J is TRBJ1-5 and V is TRBV6-1; D is ambiguous. The specimen was memory CD4+ T cells sorted from blood. Subset specified: CD45RA-negative fraction. This receptor was taken from a man aged 30 to 39 in good health. CDR3 sequence reads: CASSEARPRNQPQHF. The CDR3 DNA reads TGTGCCAGCAGTGAAGCGCGACCCAGAAATCAGCCCCAGCATTTT.